The 18 T cell receptor beta chains presented below share a single source sample, sequenced in a study of TIL therapy for anti-PD-1-resistant metastatic lung cancer. The libraries were made with immunoSEQ v3. Profiled with immunoSEQ multiplex PCR; TCRdb holds only in-frame clones, not every one. Counted here are approximately 50,000 clones, 79% occurring once; the ten biggest clones make up less than 15%. Time point in this sample: pre-treatment sample, taken before nivolumab and TIL therapy. The specimen was blood, collected at baseline. The receptor set was obtained from a man in his 70s with non-small cell lung cancer.

V is TRBV15 and J is TRBJ1-4; no clear D gene. Germline CDR1 reads LNHNV; CDR2 reads YYDKDF (reference sequence). This CDR3 is 14 amino acids long. The V gene lost 6 bases and the J gene lost 4 bases, with 12 bases spanning the gap. Here the CDR3 reads CATSFSRINEKLFF. The DNA of the CDR3 is TGTGCCACCAGTTTTTCACGGATTAATGAAAAACTGTTTTTT.

This clone was recorded once. This chain's CDR3 is CASSPLASEQFF. The CDR3, as DNA: TGCGCCAGCAGCCCCCTAGCGAGTGAGCAGTTCTTC. This chain connects TRBV5-1 to TRBJ2-1, with TRBD2 as a possible D gene (6 bases). Germline V gene data show CDR1 as SGHRS and CDR2 as YFSETQ. Trimming removed 4 bases at V and 9 bases at J, with 11 bases between. This CDR3 has 12 amino acids. The whole variable domain, remainder taken from reference TRBV5-1 and TRBJ2-1, is KAGVTQTPRYLIKTRGQQVTLSCSPISGHRSVSWYQQTPGQGLQFLFEYFSETQRNKGNFPGRFSGRQFSNSRSEMNVSTLELGDSALYLCASSPLASEQFFGPGTRLTVL.

This chain joins TRBV14 and TRBJ1-3; 7 bases line up with TRBD1. Trimming removed 4 bases from V and 0 bases from J; junction bases left unmatched: 3. Looked up from germline, CDR1 is SGHDN and CDR2 is FVKESK. This CDR3 is 15 amino acids long. The DNA of the CDR3 is TGTGCCAGCAGCCGACAGGGTACCTCTGGAAACACCATATATTTT. Translated, it gives CASSRQGTSGNTIYF.

The genes are TRBV18 and TRBJ1-3; D is undetermined. Germline V gene lookup returns CDR1 KGHSH and CDR2 LQKENI. The V end lost 4 bases, the J end lost 6 bases, and 16 bases lay between the germline ends. The CDR3 extends over 15 amino acids. The CDR3 region has the DNA TGTGCCAGCTCACAACGGGCCCTCCGGGCAAACACCATATATTTT. Protein product: CASSQRALRANTIYF.

The CDR3 nucleotides are TGTGCCAGCAGCAATTTTTTTTCCGCGGGAGAAACCCAAGAGACCCAGTACTTC. Amino acids: CASSNFFSAGETQETQYF. V and J are TRBV21-1 and TRBJ2-5; the table's D call of TRBD2 was not tested on the DNA. TRBV21-1 has pseudogene status. The CDR3 extends over 18 amino acids.

This clone has a handful of counts. The chain has TRBV28 and TRBJ1-5; D possibly corresponds to TRBD1 (6 bases). V lost 3 bases, J lost 2 bases, and 11 bases lay in between. The CDR3 loop spans 15 amino acids. CDR1 is MDHEN and CDR2 is SYDVKM in the germline V gene. This CDR3 is CASSFGQLGNQPQHF. CDR3 DNA sequence: TGTGCCAGCAGTTTCGGACAGCTAGGCAATCAGCCCCAGCATTTT.

The CDR3 is CASSLSGGSRQFF. The CDR3 DNA sequence: TGTGCCAGCAGCTTATCGGGTGGGAGTCGGCAGTTCTTC. J is TRBJ2-1 and V is TRBV11-1, with a tentative D call TRBD2 (5 bases). The CDR3 is 13 amino acids. Germline V lookup: CDR1 SGHAT, CDR2 FQDESV (reference sequence). Between the trimmed V and J ends, which lost 2 bases and 12 bases, there was a span of 14 bases.

V usage is TRBV6-5 and J usage is TRBJ1-5; TRBD1 matches 10 bases. CDR3 length: 15 amino acids. V lost 7 bases to trimming and J lost 4 bases; unmatched junction nucleotides: 7. Germline V gene data show CDR1 as MNHEY and CDR2 as SVGAGI. The CDR3 reads CASTKDRGWNQPQHF. DNA of the CDR3: TGTGCCAGCACCAAGGACAGGGGGTGGAATCAGCCCCAGCATTTT.

V gene TRBV5-1 combines with J gene TRBJ2-3; 9 bases agree with TRBD2. The CDR3 spans 16 residues. V shed 0 bases and J 0 bases; nucleotides not matched to a gene: 2. Germline lookup yields CDR1 SGHRS and CDR2 YFSETQ. The CDR3 region is CASSLGLADSTDTQYF. DNA for the CDR3: TGCGCCAGCAGCTTGGGACTAGCGGATAGCACAGATACGCAGTATTTT.

This chain links TRBV11-2 with TRBJ1-1, with D tentatively TRBD1 (5 bases). From germline, CDR1 is SGHAT and CDR2 FQNNGV. Trimming stripped 7 bases from V and 2 bases from J, with 17 bases between. This CDR3 region has 15 residues. The CDR3 spells CASNSGGTGNTEAFF. The CDR3, as DNA: TGTGCCAGCAACTCGGGGGGTACAGGAAACACTGAAGCTTTCTTT.

The chain employs TRBV6-6 and TRBJ2-7; TRBD1 matches 7 bases. Germline lookup yields CDR1 MNHNY and CDR2 SVGAGI (reference sequence). V lost 9 bases, J lost 6 bases, and 11 bases stayed unmatched. The CDR3 covers 13 residues. This CDR3 reads CASRFPTGVEQYF. DNA of the CDR3: TGTGCCAGTCGCTTTCCCACAGGGGTCGAGCAGTACTTC.

The chain combines TRBV5-1 with TRBJ2-2, with a weak D call TRBD2 (6 bases). CDR3 length: 14 residues. CDR1 is SGHRS, CDR2 YFSETQ, per germline. Trimming left V 3 bases short and J 3 bases short, with 9 bases between. CDR3 coding DNA: TGCGCCAGCAGCTGGGGCGGGGACACCGGGGAGCTGTTTTTT. Its translation is CASSWGGDTGELFF.

The chain links TRBV29-1 to TRBJ2-1; 13 nucleotides agree with TRBD2. CDR3 length: 12 residues. V shed 3 bases and J 15 bases; nucleotides not matched to a gene: 5. From germline, CDR1 is SQVTM and CDR2 ANQGSEA. The CDR3 sequence: CSVDETSGRMFF. CDR3 in DNA: TGCAGCGTTGACGAGACTAGCGGGAGGATGTTCTTC.

The rearrangement joins TRBV19 to TRBJ2-7, with TRBD1 matching over 8 bases. Germline-derived CDR1 and CDR2 are LNHDA and SQIVND (reference sequence). V was pared by 6 bases and J by 0 bases, with 7 bases of the junction left unmatched. CDR3 length: 15 amino acids. CDR3: CASSYDRGSSYEQYF. CDR3 nucleotide sequence: TGTGCCAGTAGCTATGACAGGGGCAGCTCCTACGAGCAGTACTTC. The full variable domain, rest sourced from reference TRBV19 and TRBJ2-7, is DGGITQSPKYLFRKEGQNVTLSCEQNLNHDAMYWYRQDPGQGLRLIYYSQIVNDFQKGDIAEGYSVSREKKESFPLTVTSAQKNPTAFYLCASSYDRGSSYEQYFGPGTRLTVT.

CDR3 loop: CASSVGSGNQPQHF. The DNA of the CDR3 is TGTGCCAGCAGCGTAGGGTCAGGAAATCAGCCCCAGCATTTT. The rearrangement uses TRBV9 and TRBJ1-5; D unclear. Germline CDR1 is SGDLS and CDR2 is YYNGEE. This CDR3 has 14 amino acids. V lost 0 bases, J lost 4 bases, and 8 bases lay in between.

The CDR3 DNA reads as TGTGCCAGCAAAGCGGGGATCTCTGGAAACACCATATATTTT. This codes for CASKAGISGNTIYF. V usage is TRBV9 and J usage is TRBJ1-3; D gene uncertain. Trimming shortened V by 6 bases and J by 0 bases, and 10 bases separated the two germline ends. The CDR3 totals 14 residues. The germline V gene has CDR1 SGDLS and CDR2 YYNGEE.

The chain links TRBV5-6 to TRBJ2-2; D may be TRBD1 (6 bases). Trimming stripped 5 bases from V and 1 base from J, with 15 bases between. CDR1 and CDR2 (germline): SGHDT, YYEEEE. This CDR3 is built from 16 residues. CDR3 amino acids: CASRALDSKNTGELFF. The CDR3 DNA sequence: TGTGCCAGCAGGGCCCTGGACAGCAAGAACACCGGGGAGCTGTTTTTT. Full variable domain (remainder filled in from reference TRBV5-6 and TRBJ2-2): DAGVTQSPTHLIKTRGQQVTLRCSPKSGHDTVSWYQQALGQGPQFIFQYYEEEERQRGNFPDRFSGHQFPNYSSELNVNALLLGDSALYLCASRALDSKNTGELFFGEGSRLTVL.

In DNA form, the CDR3 reads TGCGCCAGCAGCCGAAGGGGAGGAGAGACAGATACGCAGTATTTT. Translated: CASSRRGGETDTQYF. The chain links TRBV5-1 to TRBJ2-3; D may be TRBD2 (6 bases). The CDR3 totals 15 residues. The V end was cut by 4 bases, the J end by 3 bases, with 15 bases between. Germline lookup yields CDR1 SGHRS and CDR2 YFSETQ.